The present T cell receptor (beta chain) was sequenced within a study of response to subunit inactivated influenza vaccine (dated by TCRdb to 2016 to 2019). With regard to the full study: The study used deep quantitative T cell receptor repertoire profiling to track responses to a trivalent subunit inactivated influenza vaccine.

Overall results and qualifications from the work: It was suggested by the authors that each seasonal influenza vaccination may recruit only a limited number of new T cells.

Remarks on this clonotype: No antigen is known for it. No base quality information exists; no much larger clone differs at one position.

Preparation of the library involved RT-PCR. The sequencing machine was an Illumina HiSeq 2500. TCRdb redid the processing of the public reads, applying fastp at Q25 and MiXCR, and retained in-frame beta chains. All rows with the same CDR3 protein become a single entry with the most common DNA and genes. The sample data list hundreds of thousands of distinct CDR3 sequences, and roughly 15% of these were observed just once. The top ten hold around 7.6% of the sample. This specimen was PBMCs from blood, taken roughly 15 days before vaccination. This TCR was recovered from a man in his forties or fifties who received an inactivated influenza vaccine. Donor details come from another sample of the same person, matched by shared clones.

The CDR3 has the sequence CASSFYGSYEQYF. The nucleotide sequence is TGTGCCAGCAGTTTTTACGGGAGCTACGAGCAGTACTTC. Recombination connected TRBV28 to TRBJ2-7, and possibly TRBD2, on 6 matching bases. Taken from cysteine to phenylalanine, the CDR3 has 13 residues. This entry keeps only the CDR3 DNA: 39 bases, framed from base 1. The CDR1 and CDR2 encoded by the germline V gene are MDHEN and SYDVKM. Deletion took 3 bases off V and 3 bases off J, with a span of 9 bases between the germline ends.